The text below deals with one T cell receptor beta chain. The antigen this receptor binds is unknown. Base qualities are missing; no much larger clone stands one base away. This specimen comes from a study of Ad26.COV2.S vaccination and SARS-CoV-2 variants (dated by TCRdb to the early 2020s). About the study as a whole: TCRbeta repertoire sequencing was used to assess the specificity and breadth of SARS-CoV-2-reactive T cell receptors after Ad26.COV2.S vaccination. The TCR-sequenced set comprised approximately 32 samples: approximately 19 Ad26.COV2.S vaccine recipients, 5 placebo recipients and 8 SARS-CoV-2 convalescent individuals.

Overall study outcomes, separate from this receptor: After vaccination, spike-specific CD8+ and CD4+ T cell responses were reported to show substantial breadth. The authors noted that total T cell responses may have been underestimated by the TCR breadth and depth analyses. Comparable non-spike TCR breadth was observed between vaccine and placebo recipients, consistent with only spike being contained in the vaccine. Ad26.COV2.S recipients had higher spike-specific TCR breadth than placebo recipients (P = 0.0014).

The meaning of the sample's time point label: individuals recovered from natural SARS-CoV-2 infection. The CDR3 numbers 12 residues from cysteine through phenylalanine. Only the CDR3 part of the read is kept: 36 bases, read in frame from the first base. From V the trimming removes 4 bases and from J it removes 4 bases, while the gene matches leave 0 bases of the junction unaccounted for. As encoded in the germline V gene (reference sequence), CDR1 is GTSNPN while CDR2 is SVGIG. TCRbeta CDR3 regions were sequenced with the immunoSEQ Assay. After extraction, genomic DNA underwent amplification by bias-controlled multiplex PCR, followed by high-throughput sequencing. In the original analysis: To quantify the absolute abundance of every unique TCRbeta CDR3 region, sequences were collapsed and filtered. T cell fraction was estimated by normalization of TCRbeta template counts to usable DNA, with usable DNA being measured through amplification of reference genes present in all nucleated cells. Repertoire TCRs were annotated as SARS-CoV-2-specific by exact matching of V gene, CDR3 amino acid sequence and J gene to a known reactive TCR set. The reference SARS-CoV-2 TCR set was derived from MIRA and filtered for enrichment in COVID-19-positive ImmuneCODE repertoires, a step that removed public or cross-reactive TCRs. Using the MIRA antigens, annotated TCRs were further analysed by specific ORF or by position within an ORF. Breadth was defined as the number of annotated unique rearrangements divided by the total number of unique productive rearrangements, and depth was defined as the summed frequency of the annotated unique rearrangements. TCR breadth was compared between groups using two-sided Wilcoxon rank-sum tests. In TCRdb, the immuneACCESS table is reduced to in-frame sequences with V and J assigned. These tables do not hold every clone; where another copy was compared, an unresolved V gene accounts for under half, and the others remain unexplained. V and J calls and clone size are copied from that table; D and trimming were computed from the DNA. The sample table contains 100,000 or so clones; only one count was recorded for roughly 75% of them. The ten biggest clones cover 17% of the sample.

Specimen: peripheral blood, collected after recovery from COVID-19. Recombination joined TRBV30 with TRBJ2-2, with TRBD2 identical over 7 junction bases. This sequence was found in a human donor who had recovered from COVID-19. The bases read TGTGCCTGGACTAGCGGCACCGGGGAGCTGTTTTTT. Translated, this is CAWTSGTGELFF.